One and the same sample provided the 25 T cell receptor beta chains below, sequenced in a study of persistence of HIV-infected CD4 T cells. The libraries were made with immunoSEQ version 4 in survey mode. Only in-frame clones appear in the TCRdb table, and some are missing; sequencing was by immunoSEQ multiplex PCR. This sample has thousands of clones, with 61% found just once. Their antigens are not known. The stimulus was lysate of CMV-infected fibroblasts, 9 to 10 ug/mL. CD4+ T cells upregulating both CD40 ligand and CD69 were sorted as responding cells. Sample: CD4+ T cells sorted from PBMCs after approximately 19-hour stimulation, taken from a patient who received antiretroviral therapy. All receptors come from an adult man with HIV who was CMV-seropositive.

This chain uses TRBV28 with TRBJ2-1; D not certain. The CDR3 runs to 12 residues. CDR1 and CDR2 from the germline V gene are MDHEN and SYDVKM. V was cut by 3 bases and J by 8 bases, with 8 bases left in between. CDR3 sequence (DNA): TGTGCCAGCAGTTTGCTTTGGGATGAGCAGTTCTTC. Its translation is CASSLLWDEQFF.

In this sample, this clone turned up once. This rearrangement joins TRBV6-2 or TRBV6-3 to TRBJ1-1; D is ambiguous. This CDR3 contains 13 residues. Germline assignment: CDR1 MNHEY and CDR2 SVGEGT. Trimming took 4 bases from V and 1 from J, leaving 7 bases between them. CDR3 protein: CASSSQPNTEAFF. The DNA for the CDR3 is TGTGCCAGCAGTTCTCAGCCGAACACTGAAGCTTTCTTT.

The V gene is TRBV19, the J gene TRBJ2-5; no firm D call. The germline V gene encodes CDR1 LNHDA and CDR2 SQIVND (reference sequence). V gave up 1 base and J gave up 4 bases, with 7 bases separating them. The CDR3 is 13 residues long. This CDR3 is CASSIGLRETQYF. The DNA for the CDR3 is TGTGCCAGTAGTATAGGACTTCGAGAGACCCAGTACTTC.

This sequence joins TRBV4-1 and TRBJ1-5, with 10 bases lining up with TRBD1. The CDR3 has 18 amino acids. Germline loops: CDR1 MGHRA, CDR2 YSYEKL. The trim removed 2 bases at V and 1 base at J, leaving 8 bases unmatched. The CDR3 nucleotides read TGCGCCAGCAGCCAACATACCGGGACAGGGGTAAGCAATCAGCCCCAGCATTTT. Translation: CASSQHTGTGVSNQPQHF.

This chain joins TRBV5-6 and TRBJ2-5; tentative D call: TRBD1 (6 bases). CDR1 is SGHDT, CDR2 YYEEEE, per germline. With 4 bases removed from V and 5 bases from J, the gap between germline ends came to 15 bases. The CDR3 has 14 residues. The chain's CDR3 is CASSDISGDETQYF. In DNA, the CDR3 is TGTGCCAGCAGCGATATATCAGGGGACGAGACCCAGTACTTC.

V is TRBV7-9 and J is TRBJ2-1; 13 bases fit TRBD2. V lost 4 bases, J lost 3 bases, and 6 bases stayed unmatched. Germline V gives CDR1 SEHNR, CDR2 FQNEAQ (reference sequence). This CDR3 is 17 amino acids long. CDR3 sequence reads: CASSYTGTSGVYNEQFF. The CDR3 DNA sequence: TGTGCCAGCAGCTATACCGGGACTAGCGGGGTCTACAATGAGCAGTTCTTC.

This sequence joins TRBV6-5 and TRBJ1-3; D unresolved. From germline, CDR1 is MNHEY and CDR2 SVGAGI. This CDR3 contains 15 residues. Trimming removed 6 bases from V and 0 bases from J, with 12 bases in between. CDR3 nucleotide sequence: TGTGCCAGCAGCATCAGTGCTACCTCTGGAAACACCATATATTTT. Its translation is CASSISATSGNTIYF.

V and J are TRBV15 and TRBJ2-5, with TRBD2 identical over 10 bases. The CDR3 is made up of 16 amino acids. The germline V gene has CDR1 LNHNV and CDR2 YYDKDF (reference sequence). Trimming took 4 bases from V and 5 from J; bases not matched to a gene: 10. The CDR3 sequence is CATSTRTSGGGETQYF. The CDR3 DNA reads as TGTGCCACCAGCACCCGGACTAGCGGAGGGGGGGAGACCCAGTACTTC.

The V gene is TRBV29-1, the J gene TRBJ2-1; a weak D match, TRBD2 (5 bases). The CDR3 sequence is 13 residues long. Per the germline V gene, CDR1 is SQVTM and CDR2 is ANQGSEA. The ends were cut back, 4 bases at V and 2 bases at J, with 9 bases in the middle. The CDR3 nucleotides are TGCAGCGTTGTAGGACTGACCTACAATGAGCAGTTCTTC. Amino acid sequence: CSVVGLTYNEQFF.

This clone is deemed large. Other nucleotide sequences from this sample produce the same CDR3. The chain joins TRBV19 to TRBJ1-1; D unresolved. The CDR3 spans 11 residues. Trimming shortened V by 7 bases and J by 4 bases, and 7 bases separated the two germline ends. Looked up from germline, CDR1 is LNHDA and CDR2 is SQIVND (reference sequence). CDR3 residues: CASKGSTEAFF. DNA for the CDR3: TGTGCCAGTAAAGGTAGCACTGAAGCTTTCTTT. The full variable domain, completed using reference TRBV19 and TRBJ1-1, is DGGITQSPKYLFRKEGQNVTLSCEQNLNHDAMYWYRQDPGQGLRLIYYSQIVNDFQKGDIAEGYSVSREKKESFPLTVTSAQKNPTAFYLCASKGSTEAFFGQGTRLTVV.

The V and J genes are TRBV29-1 and TRBJ2-3; D perhaps matches TRBD2 (5 bases). This CDR3 has 14 residues. V was trimmed by 5 bases and J by 1 base, leaving 13 bases between them. From germline, CDR1 is SQVTM and CDR2 ANQGSEA. CDR3 residues: CSVMDSSRTDTQYF. CDR3 DNA sequence: TGCAGCGTTATGGACTCCTCACGCACAGATACGCAGTATTTT.

V is TRBV15 and J is TRBJ2-2; 8 positions agree with TRBD2. The CDR3 has 17 residues. Losses at the gene ends were 0 bases for V and 6 bases for J; bases not matched to a gene: 9. Per germline, CDR1 LNHNV and CDR2 YYDKDF (reference sequence). As DNA, the CDR3 is TGTGCCACCAGCAGAGATACTCGACGGACTAGCCCCGGGGAGCTGTTTTTT. This codes for CATSRDTRRTSPGELFF. The complete variable domain, with remaining parts taken from reference TRBV15 and TRBJ2-2, reads DAMVIQNPRYQVTQFGKPVTLSCSQTLNHNVMYWYQQKSSQAPKLLFHYYDKDFNNEADTPDNFQSRRPNTSFCFLDIRSPGLGDTAMYLCATSRDTRRTSPGELFFGEGSRLTVL.

The chain carries TRBV6-4 and TRBJ2-1; tentative D call: TRBD2 (5 bases). V was cut by 4 bases and J by 8 bases, with 15 bases left in between. The germline CDR1 and CDR2 sequences are MRHNA and SNTAGT. The CDR3 runs 14 residues. CDR3 nucleotides: TGTGCCAGCAGTGCACAATCCCTCGGGGATGAGCAGTTCTTC. Amino acid sequence: CASSAQSLGDEQFF.

CDR3 amino acids: CASSEVGQGGKSGNTIYF. The CDR3 region has the DNA TGTGCCAGCAGTGAAGTCGGACAAGGAGGGAAATCTGGAAACACCATATATTTT. The chain recombines TRBV6-1 with TRBJ1-3; D perhaps matches TRBD1 (5 bases). The CDR3 runs to 18 residues. Trimming took off 1 base at V and 1 base at J, with 17 bases between the two ends. Germline V gives CDR1 MNHNS, CDR2 SASEGT.

CDR3 residues: CASSIMARDRVTNTEAFF. The CDR3 DNA sequence: TGTGCCAGTAGTATAATGGCAAGGGACAGGGTGACGAACACTGAAGCTTTCTTT. This chain joins TRBV19 and TRBJ1-1; 9 bases line up with TRBD1. The J segment lost 1 base and the V segment lost 2 bases, leaving 11 bases of the junction unmatched. From germline, CDR1 is LNHDA and CDR2 SQIVND (reference sequence). This CDR3 contains 18 residues.

The chain uses TRBV30 and TRBJ1-1; the D is unclear. This CDR3 contains 13 residues. Germline V gives CDR1 GTSNPN, CDR2 SVGIG (reference sequence). Trimming took 1 base from V and 11 from J, leaving 17 bases between them. CDR3 nucleotide sequence: TGTGCCTGGAGTGCCCACGAGTTAGGGTTTGCTTTCTTT. This codes for CAWSAHELGFAFF.

The chain uses TRBV29-1 and TRBJ2-7; D remains unclear. Trimming stripped 2 bases from V and 3 bases from J, with 11 bases between. This CDR3 spans 13 amino acids. Per the germline V gene, CDR1 is SQVTM and CDR2 is ANQGSEA. The CDR3 sequence: CSVETSDGYEQYF. CDR3 DNA sequence: TGCAGCGTTGAAACCTCGGACGGCTACGAGCAGTACTTC.

The chain uses TRBV2 and TRBJ1-6, with 11 bases lining up with TRBD1. Germline-derived CDR1 and CDR2 are SNHLY and FYNNEI. Trimming removed 4 bases from V and 10 bases from J; junction bases left unmatched: 9. This CDR3 has 16 residues. CDR3 nucleotides: TGTGCCAGCAGTGCGGTAGGGACAGGGGGGAGGTCACCCCTCCACTTT. Its protein product is CASSAVGTGGRSPLHF.

The J gene is TRBJ1-3, the V gene TRBV18; D is ambiguous. The germline V and J ends were trimmed by 6 bases and 0 bases, with 15 bases remaining between them. This CDR3 has 16 residues. Germline V gene lookup returns CDR1 KGHSH and CDR2 LQKENI. CDR3 loop: CASSPIQRTSGNTIYF. The CDR3 DNA reads as TGTGCCAGCTCCCCAATTCAGCGCACCTCTGGAAACACCATATATTTT.

This clone was found a few times. The J gene is TRBJ1-2, the V gene TRBV6-5; TRBD1 is a possible D gene (6 bases). Germline CDR1 MNHEY, CDR2 SVGAGI. The CDR3 is 14 amino acids. V lost 8 bases, J lost 2 bases, and 15 bases lay in between. The CDR3 region has the DNA TGTGCCAGCTTCTCCGGCAGGGGAAACTATGGCTACACCTTC. Translating gives CASFSGRGNYGYTF.

The J gene is TRBJ2-1, the V gene TRBV6-5, with D perhaps matching TRBD2 (6 bases). Deletions cut 11 bases from V and 0 bases from J, with 11 bases between. Germline V gene lookup returns CDR1 MNHEY and CDR2 SVGAGI. The CDR3 sequence is 13 residues long. CDR3 in DNA: TGTGCCCAAGGCGGGGCCTCCTACAATGAGCAGTTCTTC. Encoded protein: CAQGGASYNEQFF.

The chain combines TRBV15 with TRBJ2-1; unclear D gene. Trimming removed 0 bases at V and 8 bases at J, with 14 bases between. This CDR3 region has 15 residues. Per the germline V gene, CDR1 is LNHNV and CDR2 is YYDKDF (reference sequence). CDR3 nucleotide sequence: TGTGCCACCAGCAGAGAAGGTAGGAATACGGATGAGCAGTTCTTC. Its translation: CATSREGRNTDEQFF.

V usage is TRBV7-9 and J usage is TRBJ2-7; TRBD2 matches 9 bases. Germline V gene lookup returns CDR1 SEHNR and CDR2 FQNEAQ (reference sequence). V shed 5 bases and J 5 bases; nucleotides not matched to a gene: 7. CDR3 length equals 14 residues. The CDR3 DNA sequence: TGTGCCAGCAGCATCGGGACTAGCAAACACGAGCAGTACTTC. Amino acid sequence: CASSIGTSKHEQYF.

V is TRBV11-1 and J is TRBJ2-5; either TRBD1 or TRBD2 may fit D (5 bases each). Germline V gene lookup returns CDR1 SGHAT and CDR2 FQDESV (reference sequence). The CDR3 totals 13 residues. The ends were cut back, 4 bases at V and 4 bases at J, with 10 bases in the middle. The DNA of the CDR3 is TGTGCCAGCAGCTACCCTGGGGGAGAGACCCAGTACTTC. This translates into CASSYPGGETQYF.

V and J are TRBV7-8 and TRBJ2-2; D is possibly TRBD1 (6 bases). The germline gives CDR1 SGHVS, CDR2 FQNEAQ. The V gene lost 5 bases and the J gene lost 4 bases, with 17 bases spanning the gap. This CDR3 is 16 amino acids long. The CDR3 loop reads CASSPTGSPFTGELFF. CDR3 DNA: TGTGCCAGCAGCCCCACAGGGTCCCCTTTCACCGGGGAGCTGTTTTTT.